This T cell receptor beta chain was identified during a study of shared clonotypes between healthy human individuals. Sequenced by immunoSEQ multiplex PCR; TCRdb stores in-frame clones only, minus some. The sample contains approximately 2,300,000 clones, 80% to 95% of which appear only once. This CDR3 contains 13 residues. CDR1 is SSHAT and CDR2 is FNYEAQ in the germline V gene (reference sequence). V gave up 5 bases and J gave up 2 bases, with 9 bases separating them. The chain has TRBV7-7 and TRBJ2-5; D not resolved. The specimen was naive CD4+ T cells from PBMCs. The subset here: CD45RA+ positively selected. The TCR was taken from a man aged 18 to 29 in good health. Some clones in this sample may be carry-over from other donors' samples. Written as DNA, the CDR3 is TGTGCCAGCAGCGCCGGCCATCAAGAGACCCAGTACTTC. Its protein product is CASSAGHQETQYF.